This T cell receptor beta chain was obtained from a study of T cells expressing NK-cell markers (dated by TCRdb to the early 2020s). Study-wide context: TCR beta-chain repertoires were profiled in sorted CD3+CD56+NKG2C+, CD3+CD56+NKG2C- and CD3+CD56-NKG2C+ T-cell subsets from roughly eight donors. Sequencing of the libraries produced 2 x 150 bp reads on Illumina HiSeq 2000/2500, MiSeq or NextSeq. Among the eight sequenced donors, only one was HCMV-seronegative, while the other seven were HCMV-seropositive. The study sequenced eight donors, all healthy volunteers chosen at random: three men and five women. What the authors observed across the whole study: In over five donors, the dominant CD3+CD56+NKG2C+ clonotypes were among the top 10 CD8+ clonotypes and accounted for roughly 1.0-8% of CD8+ T cells. Those dominant clonotypes were again the most abundant among CD3+CD56-NKG2C+ cells in a few donors, at roughly 25-65%. Whether the expanded NKG2C-expressing T cell clones were specific for HCMV antigens remained unclear.

HCMV serostatus was determined by detecting HCMV-specific IgG in serum with a commercial ELISA kit. Ficoll density gradient centrifugation was used to isolate peripheral blood mononuclear cells from blood. Points on this clonotype: It lacks a known antigen.

Sequenced on an Illumina HiSeq 2000. The TCR beta cDNA libraries were made using 5'RACE template switching, a step that added both a universal primer site and unique molecular identifiers. cDNA synthesis was primed from the TCR beta constant segment, followed by two successive PCR amplification steps. From the authors' description of their analysis: MIGEC was used to demultiplex reads and group reads by UMI, and MiTCR was used to assemble and quantify clonotypes. Only TCR cDNA sequences supported by at least two reads were kept to exclude erroneous sequences. The tcR package was used for downstream repertoire analysis, and clonotypes were matched across fractions by CDR3 nucleotide sequence plus V segment. VDJmatch was used to annotate antigen specificity against VDJdb, with one amino acid substitution in CDR3 permitted. Each entry corresponds to one CDR3 protein sequence from reads that TCRdb reprocessed, and DNA is not given. The V and J calls reflect TCRdb's pipeline rather than the authors' work. The table for this sample lists a few hundred thousand distinct CDR3 sequences. Of the sample, more than 1.4% falls within the top ten clones.

The CDR3 runs 13 residues from the cysteine to the phenylalanine. The DNA is unrecorded. In the germline V gene, CDR1 corresponds to SGHTA and CDR2 to FQGNSA. This clonotype originated in a woman aged 45-60 years in good health. Donor details come from another sample of the same person, matched by shared clones. Recombination joined TRBV7-2 with TRBJ2-1. Sequenced sample: blood T cells: a sorted CD56 or NKG2C T cell subset, CD4+ or CD8+ T cells, or bulk PBMC T cells (not recorded which). CDR3 loop: CASSLVMIGEQFF.